This TCR beta chain appears in the sequencing data of a study of shared clonotypes between healthy human individuals. Findings of the study overall: The sampled material consisted only of blood, and tissue repertoires are likely to differ. Non-shared clonotypes had lower generation probabilities than those shared by all four donors. Naive subsets typically showed greater estimated richness than memory subsets.

Execution of the assay was at deep level. The method was immunoSEQ multiplex PCR; TCRdb's version includes in-frame clones alone and lacks a portion of them. In the table there are roughly 890,000 clones, 80% to 95% of which are singletons. CDR3 size: 15 residues. The V end lost 0 bases, the J end lost 7 bases, and 12 bases lay between the germline ends. Looked up from germline, CDR1 is LNHNV and CDR2 is YYDKDF (reference sequence). Note on this clone: Its antigen is as yet unknown.

In the naive CD8 group, cells lacked CD45RO and were positively selected for CCR7, so terminally differentiated effector memory CD45RA+ cells were left out. This chain uses TRBV15 with TRBJ2-2, with TRBD2 as a possible D gene (6 bases). This TCR was recovered from a man between 25 and 39 years old in good health. Sequencing used naive CD8+ T cells sorted from blood. CDR3 bases: TGTGCCACCAGCAGAGAGCGCGGGAATTTCGGGGAGCTGTTTTTT. Translating it yields CATSRERGNFGELFF.